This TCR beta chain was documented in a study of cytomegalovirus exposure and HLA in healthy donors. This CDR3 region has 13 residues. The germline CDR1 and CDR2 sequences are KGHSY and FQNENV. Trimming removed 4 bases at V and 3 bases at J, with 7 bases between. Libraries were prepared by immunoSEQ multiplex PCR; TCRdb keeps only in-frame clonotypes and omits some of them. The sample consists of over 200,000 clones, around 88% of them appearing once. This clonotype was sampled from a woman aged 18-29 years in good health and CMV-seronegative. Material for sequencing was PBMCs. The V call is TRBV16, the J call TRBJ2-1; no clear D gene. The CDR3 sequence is CASSPDNYNEQFF. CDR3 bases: TGTGCCAGCAGCCCCGACAACTACAATGAGCAGTTCTTC.